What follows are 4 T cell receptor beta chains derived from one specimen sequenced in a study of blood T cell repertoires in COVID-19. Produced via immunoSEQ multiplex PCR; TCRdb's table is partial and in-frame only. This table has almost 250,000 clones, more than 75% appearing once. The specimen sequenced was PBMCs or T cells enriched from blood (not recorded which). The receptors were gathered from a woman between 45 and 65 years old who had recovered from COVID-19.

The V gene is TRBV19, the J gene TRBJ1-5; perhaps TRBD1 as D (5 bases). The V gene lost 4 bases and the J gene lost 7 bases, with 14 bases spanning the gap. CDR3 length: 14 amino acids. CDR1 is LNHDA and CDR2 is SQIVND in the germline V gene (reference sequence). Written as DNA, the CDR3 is TGTGCCAGTAGTAACCGGGACTTGAGACAGCCCCAGCATTTT. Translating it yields CASSNRDLRQPQHF.

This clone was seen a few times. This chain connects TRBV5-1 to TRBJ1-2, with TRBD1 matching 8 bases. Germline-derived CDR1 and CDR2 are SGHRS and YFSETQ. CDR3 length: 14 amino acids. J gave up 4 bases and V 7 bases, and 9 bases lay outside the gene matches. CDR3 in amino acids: CASSRTGPGYGYTF. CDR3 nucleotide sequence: TGCGCCAGCTCGAGGACAGGGCCTGGCTATGGCTACACCTTC. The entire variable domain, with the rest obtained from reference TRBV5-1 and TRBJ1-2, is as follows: KAGVTQTPRYLIKTRGQQVTLSCSPISGHRSVSWYQQTPGQGLQFLFEYFSETQRNKGNFPGRFSGRQFSNSRSEMNVSTLELGDSALYLCASSRTGPGYGYTFGSGTRLTVV.

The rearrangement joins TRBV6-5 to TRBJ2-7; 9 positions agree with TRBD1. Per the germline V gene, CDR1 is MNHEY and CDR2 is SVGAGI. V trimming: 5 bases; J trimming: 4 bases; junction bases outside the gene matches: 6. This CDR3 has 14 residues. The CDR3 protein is CASSTGTGSYEQYF. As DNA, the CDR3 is TGTGCCAGCAGTACCGGGACAGGGTCTTACGAGCAGTACTTC.

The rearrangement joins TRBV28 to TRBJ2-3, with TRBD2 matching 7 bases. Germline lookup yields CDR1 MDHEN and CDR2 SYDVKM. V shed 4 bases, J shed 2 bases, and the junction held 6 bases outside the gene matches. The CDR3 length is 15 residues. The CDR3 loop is CASSSSGSATDTQYF. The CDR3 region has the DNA TGTGCCAGCAGTTCTAGCGGCTCAGCCACAGATACGCAGTATTTT.